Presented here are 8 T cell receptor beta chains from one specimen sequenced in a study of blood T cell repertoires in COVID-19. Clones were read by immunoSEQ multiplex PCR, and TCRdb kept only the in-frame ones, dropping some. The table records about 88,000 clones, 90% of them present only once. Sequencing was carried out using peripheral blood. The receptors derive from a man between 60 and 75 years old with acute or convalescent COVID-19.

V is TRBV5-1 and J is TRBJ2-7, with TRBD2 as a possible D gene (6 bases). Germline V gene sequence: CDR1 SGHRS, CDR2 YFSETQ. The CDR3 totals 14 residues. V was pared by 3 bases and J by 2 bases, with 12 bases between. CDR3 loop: CASSSSSATYEQYF. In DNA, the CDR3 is TGCGCCAGCAGCTCCTCTAGCGCCACCTACGAGCAGTACTTC.

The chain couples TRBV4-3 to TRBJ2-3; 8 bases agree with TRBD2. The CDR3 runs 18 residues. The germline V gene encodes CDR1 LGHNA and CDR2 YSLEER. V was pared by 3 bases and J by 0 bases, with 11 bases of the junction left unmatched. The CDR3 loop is CASSQDPPGGSSTDTQYF. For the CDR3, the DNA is TGCGCCAGCAGCCAGGACCCCCCGGGGGGGTCTAGCACAGATACGCAGTATTTT.

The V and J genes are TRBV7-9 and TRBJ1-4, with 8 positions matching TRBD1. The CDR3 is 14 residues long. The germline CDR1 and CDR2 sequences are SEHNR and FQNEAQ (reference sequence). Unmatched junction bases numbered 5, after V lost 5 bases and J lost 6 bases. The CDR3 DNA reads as TGTGCCAGCAGCCGCAGGGGGCGTGATGAAAAACTGTTTTTT. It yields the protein CASSRRGRDEKLFF.

The CDR3 reads CASSGAGGWGYEQYF. The CDR3 bases are TGTGCCAGCAGCGGTGCGGGGGGCTGGGGCTACGAGCAGTACTTC. The chain joins TRBV6-5 to TRBJ2-7; 8 nucleotides match TRBD2. V lost 6 bases, J lost 3 bases, and 10 bases stayed unmatched. The CDR3 length is 15 residues. In germline, CDR1 is MNHEY, CDR2 SVGAGI.

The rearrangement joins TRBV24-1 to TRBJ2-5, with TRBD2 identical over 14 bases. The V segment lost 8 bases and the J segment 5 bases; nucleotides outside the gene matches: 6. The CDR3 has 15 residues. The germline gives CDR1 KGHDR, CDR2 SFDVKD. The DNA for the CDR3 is TGTGCCACCAATACGGGACTAGCGGGAGAGGAGACCCAGTACTTC. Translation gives CATNTGLAGEETQYF.

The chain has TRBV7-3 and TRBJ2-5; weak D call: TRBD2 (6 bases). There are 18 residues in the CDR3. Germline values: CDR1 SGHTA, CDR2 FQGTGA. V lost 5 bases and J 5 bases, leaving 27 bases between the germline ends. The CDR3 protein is CASSPGGTSRPKWETQYF. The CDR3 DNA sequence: TGTGCCAGCAGCCCAGGCGGGACTTCGAGACCCAAGTGGGAGACCCAGTACTTC. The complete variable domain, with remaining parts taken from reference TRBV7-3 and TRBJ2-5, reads GAGVSQTPSNKVTEKGKYVELRCDPISGHTALYWYRQSLGQGPEFLIYFQGTGAADDSGLPNDRFFAVRPEGSVSTLKIQRTERGDSAVYLCASSPGGTSRPKWETQYFGPGTRLLVL.

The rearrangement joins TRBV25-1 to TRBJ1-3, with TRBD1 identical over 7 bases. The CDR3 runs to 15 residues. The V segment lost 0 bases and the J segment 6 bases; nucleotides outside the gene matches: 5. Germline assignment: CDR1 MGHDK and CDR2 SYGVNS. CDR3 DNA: TGTGCCAGCAGTGAATATCAGGGGGGAAAAAACACCATATATTTT. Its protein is CASSEYQGGKNTIYF.

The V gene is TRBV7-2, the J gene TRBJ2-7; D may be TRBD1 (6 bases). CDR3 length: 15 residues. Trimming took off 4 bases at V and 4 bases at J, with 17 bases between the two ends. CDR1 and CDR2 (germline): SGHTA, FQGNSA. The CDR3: CASSSRTGLEYEQYF. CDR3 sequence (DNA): TGTGCCAGCAGCTCGAGAACAGGGTTAGAGTACGAGCAGTACTTC. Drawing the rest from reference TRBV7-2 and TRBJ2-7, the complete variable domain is GAGVSQSPSNKVTEKGKDVELRCDPISGHTALYWYRQSLGQGLEFLIYFQGNSAPDKSGLPSDRFSAERTGGSVSTLTIQRTQQEDSAVYLCASSSRTGLEYEQYFGPGTRLTVT.